This TCR beta chain stems from a study of PD-1 blockade in classical Hodgkin lymphoma. Relapse was seen in all patients after autologous stem cell transplantation, and brentuximab vedotin exposure was variable. Patients showed best responses of complete response, partial response or progressive disease. The CDR3 has 18 amino acids. CDR1 and CDR2 (germline): MDHEN, SYDVKM. J gave up 0 bases and V 6 bases, and 12 bases lay outside the gene matches. Regarding the study as a whole: Newly diagnosed patients were said to have less baseline TCR diversity than healthy donors did. A significant rise in TCR diversity by C4D1 was seen for CD4+ but not CD8+ cells. Patients who initiated nivolumab within 1 year of ASCT were excluded.

Libraries were prepared by immunoSEQ multiplex PCR; TCRdb keeps only in-frame clonotypes and omits some of them. Among around 91,000 clones listed, approximately 80% were seen once. This clone was detected a few times. The antigen is unknown. The gene calls are TRBV28 and TRBJ1-4; 8 bases match TRBD1. Sequenced here: peripheral blood mononuclear cells (PBMCs), sampled before the second cycle of nivolumab. The origin of this receptor is a human donor with classical Hodgkin lymphoma. CDR3 sequence: CASSPTIGQGATNEKLFF. CDR3 DNA: TGTGCCAGCAGCCCAACCATCGGACAGGGTGCAACTAATGAAAAACTGTTTTTT.